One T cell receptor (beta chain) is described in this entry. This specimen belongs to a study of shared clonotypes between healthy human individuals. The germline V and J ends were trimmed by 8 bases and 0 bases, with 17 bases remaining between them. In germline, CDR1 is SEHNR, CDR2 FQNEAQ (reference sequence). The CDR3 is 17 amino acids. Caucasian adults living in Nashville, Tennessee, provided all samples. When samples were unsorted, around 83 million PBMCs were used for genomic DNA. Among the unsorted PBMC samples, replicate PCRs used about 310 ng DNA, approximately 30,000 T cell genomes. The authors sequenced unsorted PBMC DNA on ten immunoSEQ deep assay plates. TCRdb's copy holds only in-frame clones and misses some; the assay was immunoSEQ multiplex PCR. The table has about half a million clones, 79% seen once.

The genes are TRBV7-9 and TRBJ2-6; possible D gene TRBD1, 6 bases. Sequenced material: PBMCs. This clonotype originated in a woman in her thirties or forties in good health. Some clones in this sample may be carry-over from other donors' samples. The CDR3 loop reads CASDTGPPLSGANVLTF. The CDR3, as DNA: TGTGCCAGCGATACAGGGCCCCCTCTCTCTGGGGCCAACGTCCTGACTTTC. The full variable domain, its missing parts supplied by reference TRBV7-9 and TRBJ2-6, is DTGVSQNPRHKITKRGQNVTFRCDPISEHNRLYWYRQTLGQGPEFLTYFQNEAQLEKSRLLSDRFSAERPKGSFSTLEIQRTEQGDSAMYLCASDTGPPLSGANVLTFGAGSRLTVL.